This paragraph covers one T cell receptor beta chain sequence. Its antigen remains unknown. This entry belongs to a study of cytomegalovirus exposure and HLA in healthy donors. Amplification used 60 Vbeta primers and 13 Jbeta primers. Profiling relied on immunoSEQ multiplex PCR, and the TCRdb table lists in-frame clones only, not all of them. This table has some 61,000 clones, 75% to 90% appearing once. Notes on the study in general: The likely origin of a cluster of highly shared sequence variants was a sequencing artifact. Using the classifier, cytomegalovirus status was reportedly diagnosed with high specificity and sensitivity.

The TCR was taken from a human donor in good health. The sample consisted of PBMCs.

For the CDR3, the DNA is TGTGCCAGCATGGCCAGTAGCAATCAGCCCCAGCATTTT. Protein product: CASMASSNQPQHF. The chain couples TRBV7-9 to TRBJ1-5; D ambiguous. The CDR3 sequence is 13 residues long. Trimming removed 7 bases from V and 0 bases from J, with 7 bases in between. Germline V gene lookup returns CDR1 SEHNR and CDR2 FQNEAQ (reference sequence).